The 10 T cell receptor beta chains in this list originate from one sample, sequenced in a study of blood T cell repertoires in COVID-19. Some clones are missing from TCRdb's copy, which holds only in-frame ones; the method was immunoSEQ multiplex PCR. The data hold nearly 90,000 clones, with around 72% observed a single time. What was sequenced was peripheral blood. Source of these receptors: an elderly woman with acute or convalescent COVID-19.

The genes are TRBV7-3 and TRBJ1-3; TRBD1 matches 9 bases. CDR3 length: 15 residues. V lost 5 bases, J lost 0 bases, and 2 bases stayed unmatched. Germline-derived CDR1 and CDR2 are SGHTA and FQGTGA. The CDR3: CASSLGQGSGNTIYF. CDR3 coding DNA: TGTGCCAGCAGCCTGGGACAGGGCTCTGGAAACACCATATATTTT.

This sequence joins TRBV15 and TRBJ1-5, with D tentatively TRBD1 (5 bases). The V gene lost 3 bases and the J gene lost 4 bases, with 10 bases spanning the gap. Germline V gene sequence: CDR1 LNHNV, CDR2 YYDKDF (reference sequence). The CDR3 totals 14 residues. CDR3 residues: CATSRPGGNQPQHF. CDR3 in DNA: TGTGCCACCAGCAGGCCGGGGGGGAATCAGCCCCAGCATTTT.

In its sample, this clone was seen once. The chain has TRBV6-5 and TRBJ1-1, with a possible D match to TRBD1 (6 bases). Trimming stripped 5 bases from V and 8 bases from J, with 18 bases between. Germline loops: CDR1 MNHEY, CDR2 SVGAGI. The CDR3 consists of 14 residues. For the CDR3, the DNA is TGTGCCAGCAGTACCATGACAGGCAGCGCGGAAGCTTTCTTT. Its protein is CASSTMTGSAEAFF.

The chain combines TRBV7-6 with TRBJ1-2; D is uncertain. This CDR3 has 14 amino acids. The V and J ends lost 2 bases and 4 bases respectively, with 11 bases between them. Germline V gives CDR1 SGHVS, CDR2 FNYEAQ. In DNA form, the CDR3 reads TGTGCCAGCAGCTTATTTGACGGGAGCTATGGCTACACCTTC. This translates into CASSLFDGSYGYTF.

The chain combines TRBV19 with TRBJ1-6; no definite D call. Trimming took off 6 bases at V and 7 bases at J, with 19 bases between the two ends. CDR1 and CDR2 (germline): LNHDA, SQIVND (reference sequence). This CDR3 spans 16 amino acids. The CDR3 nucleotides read TGTGCCAGTAGCCCTTTCCCGGAGGTCGGCAATTCACCCCTCCACTTT. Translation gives CASSPFPEVGNSPLHF.

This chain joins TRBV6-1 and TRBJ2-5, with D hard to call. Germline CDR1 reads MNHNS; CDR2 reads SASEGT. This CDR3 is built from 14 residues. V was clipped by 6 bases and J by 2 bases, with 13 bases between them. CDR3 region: CASSPTNGQETQYF. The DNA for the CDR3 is TGTGCCAGCAGCCCCACTAATGGGCAAGAGACCCAGTACTTC.

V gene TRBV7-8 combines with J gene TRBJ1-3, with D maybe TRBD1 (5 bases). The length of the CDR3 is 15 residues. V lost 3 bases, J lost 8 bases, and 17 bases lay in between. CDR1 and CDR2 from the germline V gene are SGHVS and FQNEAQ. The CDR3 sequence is CASSFAGGGEYTIYF. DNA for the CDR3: TGTGCCAGCAGCTTCGCCGGGGGGGGAGAATACACCATATATTTT.

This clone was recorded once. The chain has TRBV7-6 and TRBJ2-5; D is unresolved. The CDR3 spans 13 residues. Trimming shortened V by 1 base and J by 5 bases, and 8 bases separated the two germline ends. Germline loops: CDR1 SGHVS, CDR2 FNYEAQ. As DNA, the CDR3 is TGTGCCAGCAGCTTAGGAAGCAGGGAGACCCAGTACTTC. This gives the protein CASSLGSRETQYF.

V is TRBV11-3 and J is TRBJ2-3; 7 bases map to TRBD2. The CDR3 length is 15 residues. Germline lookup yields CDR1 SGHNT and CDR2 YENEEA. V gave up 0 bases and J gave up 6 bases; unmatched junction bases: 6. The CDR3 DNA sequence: TGTGCCAGCAGCTTAGATGGGGGTAGCGGGGATACGCAGTATTTT. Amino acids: CASSLDGGSGDTQYF. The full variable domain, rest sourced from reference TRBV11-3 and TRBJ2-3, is EAGVVQSPRYKIIEKKQPVAFWCNPISGHNTLYWYLQNLGQGPELLIRYENEEAVDDSQLPKDRFSAERLKGVDSTLKIQPAELGDSAVYLCASSLDGGSGDTQYFGPGTRLTVL.

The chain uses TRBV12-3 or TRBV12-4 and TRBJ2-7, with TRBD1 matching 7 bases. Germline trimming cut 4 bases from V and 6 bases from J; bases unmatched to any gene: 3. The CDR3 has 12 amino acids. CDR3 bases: TGTGCCAGCAGTTCCCGACAGGGCGAGCAGTACTTC. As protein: CASSSRQGEQYF.